The entry that follows covers one T cell receptor (beta chain) sequence. Its specificity is not known. The data belong to a study of T cell repertoires in cytomegalovirus infection. As for the study in general: It can be stated that public TCR beta signatures indicated CMV infection as well as a matching HLA type.

TCRdb reprocessed the reads with MiXCR, giving one entry per CDR3 protein. Of approximately 260,000 distinct CDR3 sequences in the sample, roughly 21% were seen once. This CDR3 has 12 residues. Trimming cost V 5 bases and J 7 bases; bases outside gene matches: 3. CDR1 is DFQATT, CDR2 SNEGSKA, per germline (reference sequence). This material consisted of cultured PBMCs, taken from culture after CMV antigen stimulation. The receptor was derived from a human donor in good health (CMV status not recorded). Some clones in this sample may be carry-over from other donors' samples. The V and J genes are TRBV20-1 and TRBJ2-1; 9 bases map to TRBD2. The CDR3 region is CSAPGLANEQFF. CDR3 sequence (DNA): TGCAGTGCTCCGGGACTAGCTAATGAGCAGTTCTTC.